This paragraph covers one T cell receptor beta chain sequence. As yet, its antigen is unknown. The data were taken from a study of CD8+ T cells in alopecia areata. Whole-study context: Among treated patients, oral tofacitinib was administered at 5 to 10 mg twice daily. Study conclusions and caveats: Many expanded lesional clones persisted during tofacitinib (in both scalp and blood).

Noted treatment: oral pan-JAK inhibitor, 5-10 mg twice daily. CDR1 LGHNA and CDR2 YNFKEQ come from the germline V gene. V gave up 2 bases and J gave up 15 bases, with 20 bases separating them. The CDR3 sequence is 14 residues long. Sequencing relied on a cDNA template that was reverse transcribed from extracted RNA. Clones were read by immunoSEQ multiplex PCR, and TCRdb kept only the in-frame ones, dropping some. In the table there are some 170,000 clones, roughly 60% of which are singletons. The sample was CD4+ T cells sorted from blood, taken at approximately week 60, from a patient treated with tofacitinib. The sequence was obtained from a human donor with alopecia areata. The genes are TRBV4-2 and TRBJ1-5, with D unclear. CDR3 amino acids: CASSQSSVDPPRHF. The DNA of the CDR3 is TGTGCCAGCAGCCAATCGTCGGTAGACCCGCCACGGCATTTT.